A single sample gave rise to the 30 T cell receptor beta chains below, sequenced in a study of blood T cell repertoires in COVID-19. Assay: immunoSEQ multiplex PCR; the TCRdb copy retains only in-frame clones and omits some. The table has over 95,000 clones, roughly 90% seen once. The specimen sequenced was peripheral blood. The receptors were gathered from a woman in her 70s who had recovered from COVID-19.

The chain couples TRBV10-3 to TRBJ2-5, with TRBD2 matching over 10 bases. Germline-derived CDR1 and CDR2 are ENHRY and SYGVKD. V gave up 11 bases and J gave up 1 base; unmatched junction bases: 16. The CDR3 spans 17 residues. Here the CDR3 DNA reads TGTGCCGCAAGGCCCGGGACTAGCGCGATGAGCCAAGAGACCCAGTACTTC. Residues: CAARPGTSAMSQETQYF.

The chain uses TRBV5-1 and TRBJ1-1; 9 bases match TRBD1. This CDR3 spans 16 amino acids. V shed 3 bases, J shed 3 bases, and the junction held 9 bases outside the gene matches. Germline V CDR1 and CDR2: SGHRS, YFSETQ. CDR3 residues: CASSWETGGEYTEAFF. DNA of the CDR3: TGCGCCAGCAGCTGGGAGACAGGGGGAGAGTACACTGAAGCTTTCTTT.

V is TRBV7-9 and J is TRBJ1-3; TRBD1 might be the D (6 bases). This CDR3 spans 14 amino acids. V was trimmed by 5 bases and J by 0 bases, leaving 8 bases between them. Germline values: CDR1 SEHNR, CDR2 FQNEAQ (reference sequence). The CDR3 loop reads CASSGQFSGNTIYF. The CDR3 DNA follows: TGTGCCAGCAGCGGACAGTTCTCTGGAAACACCATATATTTT.

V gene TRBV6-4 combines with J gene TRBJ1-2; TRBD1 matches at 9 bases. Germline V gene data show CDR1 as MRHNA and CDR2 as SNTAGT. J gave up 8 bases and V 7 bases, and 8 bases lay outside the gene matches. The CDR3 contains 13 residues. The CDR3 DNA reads TGTGCCAGCAAGGGACAGGGTGGATACGGCTACACCTTC. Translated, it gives CASKGQGGYGYTF.

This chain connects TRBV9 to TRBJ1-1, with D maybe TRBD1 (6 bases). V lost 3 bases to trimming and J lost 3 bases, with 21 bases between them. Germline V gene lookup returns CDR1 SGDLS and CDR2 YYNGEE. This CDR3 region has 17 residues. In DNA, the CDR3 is TGTGCCAGCAGCGACCCCCGGGGGGGGCCATATCACACTGAAGCTTTCTTT. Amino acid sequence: CASSDPRGGPYHTEAFF.

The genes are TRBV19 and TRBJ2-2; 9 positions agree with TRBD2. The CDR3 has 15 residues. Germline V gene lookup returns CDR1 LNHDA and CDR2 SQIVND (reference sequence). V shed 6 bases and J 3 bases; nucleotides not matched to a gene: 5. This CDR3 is CASRRLAGYTGELFF. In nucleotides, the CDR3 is TGTGCCAGTAGAAGGCTAGCGGGGTACACCGGGGAGCTGTTTTTT.

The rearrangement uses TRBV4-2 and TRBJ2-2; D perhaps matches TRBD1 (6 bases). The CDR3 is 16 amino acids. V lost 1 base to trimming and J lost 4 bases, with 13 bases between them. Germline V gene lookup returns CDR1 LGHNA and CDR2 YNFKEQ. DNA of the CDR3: TGTGCCAGCAGCCAAGTGGGGCTACAGGGCACCGGGGAGCTGTTTTTT. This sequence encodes CASSQVGLQGTGELFF.

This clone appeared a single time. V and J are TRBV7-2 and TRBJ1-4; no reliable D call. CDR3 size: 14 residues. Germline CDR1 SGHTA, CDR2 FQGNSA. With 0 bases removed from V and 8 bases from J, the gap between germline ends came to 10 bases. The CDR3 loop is CASSLAVIQEKLFF. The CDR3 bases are TGTGCCAGCAGCTTAGCCGTAATTCAGGAAAAACTGTTTTTT. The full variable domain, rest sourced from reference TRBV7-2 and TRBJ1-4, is GAGVSQSPSNKVTEKGKDVELRCDPISGHTALYWYRQSLGQGLEFLIYFQGNSAPDKSGLPSDRFSAERTGGSVSTLTIQRTQQEDSAVYLCASSLAVIQEKLFFGSGTQLSVL.

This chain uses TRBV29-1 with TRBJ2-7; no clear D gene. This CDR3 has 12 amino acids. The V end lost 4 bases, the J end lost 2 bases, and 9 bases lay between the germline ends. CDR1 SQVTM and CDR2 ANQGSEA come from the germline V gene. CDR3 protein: CSVGADPYEQYF. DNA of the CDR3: TGCAGCGTTGGGGCAGATCCCTACGAGCAGTACTTC.

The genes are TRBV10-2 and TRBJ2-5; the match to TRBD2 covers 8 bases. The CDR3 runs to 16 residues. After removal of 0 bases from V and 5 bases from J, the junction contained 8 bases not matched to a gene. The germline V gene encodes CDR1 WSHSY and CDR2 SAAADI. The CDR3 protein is CASSESRGAPRETQYF. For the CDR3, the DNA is TGCGCCAGCAGTGAGTCGCGGGGGGCCCCTAGGGAGACCCAGTACTTC.

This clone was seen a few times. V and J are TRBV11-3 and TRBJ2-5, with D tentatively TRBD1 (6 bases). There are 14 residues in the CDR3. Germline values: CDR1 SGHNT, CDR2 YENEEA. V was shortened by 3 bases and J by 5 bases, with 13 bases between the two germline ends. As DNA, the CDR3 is TGTGCCAGCAGCTTGGGGGCCGGGTCGGAGACCCAGTACTTC. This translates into CASSLGAGSETQYF.

The DNA of the CDR3 is TGTGCCAGCAGTTTCGGGAGTAAGGACAATGAGCAGTTCTTC. Translating gives CASSFGSKDNEQFF. The V gene is TRBV27, the J gene TRBJ2-1; possibly TRBD2 for D (6 bases). Germline V CDR1 and CDR2: MNHEY, SMNVEV (reference sequence). The CDR3 extends over 14 amino acids. Trimming pared 3 bases from V and 5 bases from J, leaving 11 bases between.

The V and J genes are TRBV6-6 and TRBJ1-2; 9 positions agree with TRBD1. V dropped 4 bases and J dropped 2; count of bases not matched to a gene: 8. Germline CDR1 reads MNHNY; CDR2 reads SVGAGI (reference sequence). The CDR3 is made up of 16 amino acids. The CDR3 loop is CASSLRQGDSNYGYTF. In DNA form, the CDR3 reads TGTGCCAGCAGTTTAAGACAGGGGGATTCAAACTATGGCTACACCTTC.

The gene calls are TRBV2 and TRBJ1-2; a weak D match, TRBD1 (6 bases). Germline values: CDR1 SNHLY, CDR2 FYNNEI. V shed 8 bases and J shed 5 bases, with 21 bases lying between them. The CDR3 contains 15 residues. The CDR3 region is CASLVSWGQRYGYTF. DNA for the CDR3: TGTGCCAGCTTGGTCAGCTGGGGGCAGAGGTATGGCTACACCTTC.

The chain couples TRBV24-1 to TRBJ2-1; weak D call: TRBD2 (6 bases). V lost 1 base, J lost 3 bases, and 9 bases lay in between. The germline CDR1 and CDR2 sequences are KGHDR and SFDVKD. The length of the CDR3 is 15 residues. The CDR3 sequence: CATSDFRGNYNEQFF. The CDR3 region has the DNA TGTGCCACCAGTGATTTCCGGGGGAACTACAATGAGCAGTTCTTC.

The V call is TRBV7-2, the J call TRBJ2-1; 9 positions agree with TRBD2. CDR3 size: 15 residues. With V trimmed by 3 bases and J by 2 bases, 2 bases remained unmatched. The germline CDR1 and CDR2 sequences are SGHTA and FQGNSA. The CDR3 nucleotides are TGTGCCAGCAGCTTTTCTAGCGGGGCCTACAATGAGCAGTTCTTC. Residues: CASSFSSGAYNEQFF.

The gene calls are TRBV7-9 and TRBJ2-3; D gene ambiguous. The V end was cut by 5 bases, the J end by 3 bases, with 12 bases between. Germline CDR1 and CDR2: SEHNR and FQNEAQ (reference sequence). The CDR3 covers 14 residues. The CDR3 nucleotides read TGTGCCAGCAGCAGATTACAGCATACAGATACGCAGTATTTT. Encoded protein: CASSRLQHTDTQYF.

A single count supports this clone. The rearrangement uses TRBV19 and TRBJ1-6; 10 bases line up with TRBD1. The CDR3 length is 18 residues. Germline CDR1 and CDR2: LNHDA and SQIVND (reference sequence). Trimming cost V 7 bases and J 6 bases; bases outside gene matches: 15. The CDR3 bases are TGTGCCAGTACCCCGACAGGGGGCGGATTGTGGGTTAATTCACCCCTCCACTTT. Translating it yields CASTPTGGGLWVNSPLHF.

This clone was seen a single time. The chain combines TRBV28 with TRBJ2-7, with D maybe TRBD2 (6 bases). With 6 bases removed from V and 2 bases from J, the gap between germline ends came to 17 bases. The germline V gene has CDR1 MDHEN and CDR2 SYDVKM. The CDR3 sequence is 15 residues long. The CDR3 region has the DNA TGTGCCAGCAGCCCTTCAGCGGGCCAAACCTACGAGCAGTACTTC. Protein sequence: CASSPSAGQTYEQYF.

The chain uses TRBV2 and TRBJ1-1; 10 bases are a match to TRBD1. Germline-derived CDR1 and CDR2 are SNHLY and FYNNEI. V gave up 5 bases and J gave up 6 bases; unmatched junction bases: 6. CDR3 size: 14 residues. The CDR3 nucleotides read TGTGCCAGCAGTTGGGACAGGGGTAACTCTGAAGCTTTCTTT. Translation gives CASSWDRGNSEAFF.

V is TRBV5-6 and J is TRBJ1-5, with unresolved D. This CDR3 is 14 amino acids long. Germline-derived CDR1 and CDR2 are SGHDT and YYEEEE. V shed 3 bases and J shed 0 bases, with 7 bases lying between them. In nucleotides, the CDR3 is TGTGCCAGCAGCTCTTTTAATAGCAATCAGCCCCAGCATTTT. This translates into CASSSFNSNQPQHF.

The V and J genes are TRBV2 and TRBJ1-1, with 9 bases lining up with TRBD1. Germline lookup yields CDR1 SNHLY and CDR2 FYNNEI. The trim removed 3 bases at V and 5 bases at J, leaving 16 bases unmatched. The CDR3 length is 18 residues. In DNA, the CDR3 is TGTGCCAGCAGTGATATTGGGACAGGGTGGTCGGGTACGACTGAAGCTTTCTTT. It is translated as CASSDIGTGWSGTTEAFF. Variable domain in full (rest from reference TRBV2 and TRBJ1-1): EPEVTQTPSHQVTQMGQEVILRCVPISNHLYFYWYRQILGQKVEFLVSFYNNEISEKSEIFDDQFSVERPDGSNFTLKIRSTKLEDSAMYFCASSDIGTGWSGTTEAFFGQGTRLTVV.

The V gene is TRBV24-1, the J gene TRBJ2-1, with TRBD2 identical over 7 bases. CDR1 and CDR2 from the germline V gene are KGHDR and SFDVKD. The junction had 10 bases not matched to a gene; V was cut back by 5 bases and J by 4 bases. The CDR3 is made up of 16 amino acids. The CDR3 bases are TGTGCCACCAGTGGGGTTCGGGCTAGCGGTTACAATGAGCAGTTCTTC. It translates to CATSGVRASGYNEQFF.

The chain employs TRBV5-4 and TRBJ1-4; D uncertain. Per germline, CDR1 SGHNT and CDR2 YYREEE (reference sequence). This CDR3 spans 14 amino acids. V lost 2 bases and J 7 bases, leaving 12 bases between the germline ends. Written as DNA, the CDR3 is TGTGCCAGCAGCTTCGGAGGGTCCAGTGAAAAACTGTTTTTT. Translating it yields CASSFGGSSEKLFF.

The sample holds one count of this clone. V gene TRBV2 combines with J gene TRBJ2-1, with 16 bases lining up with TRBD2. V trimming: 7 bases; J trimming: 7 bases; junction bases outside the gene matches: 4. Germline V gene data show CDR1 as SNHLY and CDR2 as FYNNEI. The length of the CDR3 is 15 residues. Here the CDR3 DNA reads TGTGCCAGCAAGGGACTAGCGGGGGGGCGGAATGAGCAGTTCTTC. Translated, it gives CASKGLAGGRNEQFF.

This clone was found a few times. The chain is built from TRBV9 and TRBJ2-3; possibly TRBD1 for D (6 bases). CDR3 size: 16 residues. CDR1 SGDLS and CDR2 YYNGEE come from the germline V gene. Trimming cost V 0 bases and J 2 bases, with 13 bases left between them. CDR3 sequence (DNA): TGTGCCAGCAGCGTAGGGGTCGGACAGCACACAGATACGCAGTATTTT. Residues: CASSVGVGQHTDTQYF.

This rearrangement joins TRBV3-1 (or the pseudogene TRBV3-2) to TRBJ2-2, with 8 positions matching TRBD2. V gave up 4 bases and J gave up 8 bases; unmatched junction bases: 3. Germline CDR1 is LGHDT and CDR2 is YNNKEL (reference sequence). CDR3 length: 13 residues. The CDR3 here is CASSPSGSGELFF. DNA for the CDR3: TGTGCCAGCAGCCCCAGCGGGAGTGGGGAGCTGTTTTTT.

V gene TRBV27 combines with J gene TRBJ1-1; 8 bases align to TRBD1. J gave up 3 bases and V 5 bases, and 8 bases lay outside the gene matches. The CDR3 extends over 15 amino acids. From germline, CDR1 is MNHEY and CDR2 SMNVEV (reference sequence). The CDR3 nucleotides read TGTGCCAGCAGTCCACGACAGGGGAGTGACACTGAAGCTTTCTTT. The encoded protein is CASSPRQGSDTEAFF.

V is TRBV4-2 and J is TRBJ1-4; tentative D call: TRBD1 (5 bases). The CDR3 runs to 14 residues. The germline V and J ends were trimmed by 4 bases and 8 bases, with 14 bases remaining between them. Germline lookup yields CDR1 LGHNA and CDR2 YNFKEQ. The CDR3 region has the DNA TGTGCCAGCAGCCGCAGGGAGGAGGCCGAAAAACTGTTTTTT. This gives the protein CASSRREEAEKLFF.

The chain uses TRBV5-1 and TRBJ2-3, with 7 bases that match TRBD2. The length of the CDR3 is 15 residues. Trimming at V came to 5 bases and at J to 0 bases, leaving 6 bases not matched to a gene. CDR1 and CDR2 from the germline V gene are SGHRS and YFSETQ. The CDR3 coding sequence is TGCGCCAGCAGTGGGACTACCCCTAGCACAGATACGCAGTATTTT. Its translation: CASSGTTPSTDTQYF. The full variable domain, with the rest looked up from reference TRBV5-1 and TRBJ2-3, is KAGVTQTPRYLIKTRGQQVTLSCSPISGHRSVSWYQQTPGQGLQFLFEYFSETQRNKGNFPGRFSGRQFSNSRSEMNVSTLELGDSALYLCASSGTTPSTDTQYFGPGTRLTVL.